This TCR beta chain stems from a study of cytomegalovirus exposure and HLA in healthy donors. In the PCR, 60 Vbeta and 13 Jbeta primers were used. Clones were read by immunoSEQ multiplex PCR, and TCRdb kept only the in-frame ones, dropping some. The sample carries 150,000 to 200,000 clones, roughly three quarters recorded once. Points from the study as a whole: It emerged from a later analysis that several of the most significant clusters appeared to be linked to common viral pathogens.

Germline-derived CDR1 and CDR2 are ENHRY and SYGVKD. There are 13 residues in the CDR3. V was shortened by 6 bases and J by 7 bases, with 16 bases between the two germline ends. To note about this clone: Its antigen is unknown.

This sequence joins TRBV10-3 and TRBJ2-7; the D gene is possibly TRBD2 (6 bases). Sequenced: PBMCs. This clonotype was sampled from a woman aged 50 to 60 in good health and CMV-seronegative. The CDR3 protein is CAIRETSLEEQYF. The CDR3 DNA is TGTGCCATCAGGGAGACTAGTTTGGAGGAGCAGTACTTC.